These 13 T cell receptor beta chains were all obtained from the same sample, sequenced in a study of T cell responses to AZD1222 COVID-19 vaccine. Here immunoSEQ multiplex PCR was the method, and the copy in TCRdb shows in-frame clones only, minus some. The table lists 75,000 to 90,000 clones, more than 75% of them singletons. The sequencing used peripheral blood, collected on day 0 of AZD1222 vaccination. All receptors come from an adult in good health.

In nucleotides, the CDR3 is TGTGCCAGCTCACTCTCCGGGACACACTACGAGCAGTACTTC. Amino acid sequence: CASSLSGTHYEQYF. The chain links TRBV18 to TRBJ2-7, with D tentatively TRBD1 (6 bases). The CDR3 length is 14 residues. Trimming pared 4 bases from V and 3 bases from J, leaving 13 bases between. CDR1 and CDR2 (germline): KGHSH, LQKENI.

This chain joins TRBV12-3 or TRBV12-4 and TRBJ2-7; D not resolved. This CDR3 spans 13 amino acids. Trimming took 1 base from V and 2 from J, leaving 6 bases between them. The CDR3 DNA follows: TGTGCCAGCAGTTTAGGAGACACCTACGAGCAGTACTTC. This translates into CASSLGDTYEQYF.

The chain couples TRBV2 to TRBJ1-5, with TRBD1 matching 7 bases. The germline V gene encodes CDR1 SNHLY and CDR2 FYNNEI. The CDR3 totals 13 residues. CDR3 residues: CASRQQGIQPQHF. Written as DNA, the CDR3 is TGTGCTTCCCGGCAACAGGGGATCCAGCCCCAGCATTTT.

The DNA of the CDR3 is TGTGCCAGCAGCGAAACGGGACAGGGGAATGAAAAACTGTTTTTT. It specifies CASSETGQGNEKLFF. V and J are TRBV5-6 and TRBJ1-4, with 10 bases lining up with TRBD1. Germline V CDR1 and CDR2: SGHDT, YYEEEE. The CDR3 is made up of 15 amino acids. V was clipped by 4 bases and J by 5 bases; unmatched bases: 5.

By frequency in the sample, this clone is medium-sized. In DNA, the CDR3 is TGTGCCAGCTCCGAGATACCAGGTCCCTCTGGAAACACCATATATTTT. This encodes CASSEIPGPSGNTIYF. The J gene is TRBJ1-3, the V gene TRBV18; D is unclear. V lost 6 bases and J lost 0, with 15 bases in between. The length of the CDR3 is 16 residues. Germline lookup yields CDR1 KGHSH and CDR2 LQKENI.

This chain joins TRBV19 and TRBJ2-7; maybe TRBD2 (6 bases). Trimming cost V 5 bases and J 2 bases, with 13 bases left between them. This CDR3 is built from 14 residues. Germline loops: CDR1 LNHDA, CDR2 SQIVND (reference sequence). The CDR3 loop reads CASSAWASAYEQYF. The DNA for the CDR3 is TGTGCCAGTAGTGCCTGGGCTAGCGCCTACGAGCAGTACTTC.

Only a few counts were recorded for this clone. The genes are TRBV18 and TRBJ1-5; D is ambiguous. V lost 2 bases and J lost 11, with 13 bases in between. Germline loops: CDR1 KGHSH, CDR2 LQKENI. The CDR3 spans 13 residues. The CDR3 loop is CASSPESEGAQHF. CDR3 coding DNA: TGTGCCAGCTCACCAGAGAGCGAGGGAGCCCAGCATTTT.

CDR3 region: CASSLGLADTDTQYF. CDR3 DNA: TGCGCCAGCAGCTTGGGGCTAGCGGACACAGATACGCAGTATTTT. The chain joins TRBV5-1 to TRBJ2-3; 7 positions agree with TRBD2. This CDR3 spans 15 amino acids. Unmatched junction bases numbered 3, after V lost 0 bases and J lost 2 bases. Germline V gives CDR1 SGHRS, CDR2 YFSETQ.

The CDR3 bases are TGTGCCTCAATCGGGACAGGGAGGTGGAATCAGCCCCAGCATTTT. Translation: CASIGTGRWNQPQHF. This chain connects TRBV19 to TRBJ1-5; TRBD1 aligns across 9 bases. The J segment lost 4 bases and the V segment lost 11 bases, leaving 12 bases of the junction unmatched. CDR3 length: 15 residues. Germline CDR1 and CDR2: LNHDA and SQIVND (reference sequence).

Only one count was recorded for this clone. The J gene is TRBJ2-5, the V gene TRBV24-1, with 7 nucleotides matching TRBD1. The CDR3 spans 13 residues. V shed 8 bases and J 5 bases; nucleotides not matched to a gene: 7. CDR1 and CDR2 from the germline V gene are KGHDR and SFDVKD. CDR3 sequence: CATTRGGSETQYF. CDR3 sequence (DNA): TGTGCCACCACTCGAGGGGGCTCCGAGACCCAGTACTTC.

V and J are TRBV18 and TRBJ2-1; TRBD2 matches 7 bases. CDR1 is KGHSH and CDR2 is LQKENI in the germline V gene. V dropped 6 bases and J dropped 7; count of bases not matched to a gene: 12. The CDR3 is 15 amino acids. The CDR3, as DNA: TGTGCCAGCTCCCAGGGACTAACGGGAGATAATGAGCAGTTCTTC. Residues: CASSQGLTGDNEQFF.

The V gene is TRBV6-5, the J gene TRBJ1-1; no clear D gene. Per germline, CDR1 MNHEY and CDR2 SVGAGI. V shed 2 bases and J shed 4 bases, with 17 bases lying between them. The CDR3 spans 16 residues. CDR3 nucleotide sequence: TGTGCCAGCAGTTACCGAAGCTCTACTCTCGGCACTGAAGCTTTCTTT. This gives the protein CASSYRSSTLGTEAFF.

This clone was seen only a few times. The CDR3 DNA sequence: TGTGCCAGCAGCCCGGACAGTAACTATGGCTACACCTTC. Translated, it gives CASSPDSNYGYTF. The V and J genes are TRBV9 and TRBJ1-2; a possible D gene is TRBD1 (6 bases). CDR3 length equals 13 residues. Trimming cost V 4 bases and J 1 base, with 8 bases left between them. The V gene's germline CDR1 is SGDLS and CDR2 YYNGEE.